This T cell receptor beta chain is drawn from a study of beta chain features in type 1 diabetes. General study findings and limits: Type 1 diabetes patients had VDJ junctions that carried fewer insertions and more deletions. Moderate but significant shortening of TCRB CDR3s was recorded in all four CD4+ subsets from Type 1 diabetes patients.

CDR1 is SGHVS, CDR2 FQNEAQ, per germline. The J segment lost 3 bases and the V segment lost 5 bases, leaving 7 bases of the junction unmatched. The CDR3 length is 15 residues. The entirety of the isolated RNA underwent reverse transcription, so expressed TCRB transcripts were sequenced. Produced via immunoSEQ multiplex PCR; TCRdb's table is partial and in-frame only. The table shows more than 300,000 clones, with over 7% occurring only once. In the case of this clone: Its antigen remains unknown.

The source of this sequence is a man aged 25 to 45 with type 1 diabetes. Sequenced material: central memory CD4+ T cells from blood. V and J are TRBV7-8 and TRBJ1-3, with 7 nucleotides matching TRBD1. CDR3 DNA sequence: TGTGCCAGCAGCGCAGGCAGGGGGGATGGAAACACCATATATTTT. It yields the protein CASSAGRGDGNTIYF.